Sequencing of this T cell receptor beta chain was carried out in a study of blood T cell repertoires in COVID-19. Data came from immunoSEQ multiplex PCR; TCRdb stores just in-frame clones and leaves some out. The sample holds roughly 100,000 clones, around 84% seen once. The source material was peripheral blood. The sequence came from a woman older than 75 with acute or convalescent COVID-19.

The CDR3 protein is CASKNYRDIAYEQYF. The CDR3, as DNA: TGTGCCAGCAAAAATTACCGGGACATCGCCTACGAGCAGTACTTC. The genes are TRBV6-5 and TRBJ2-7; a weak D match, TRBD1 (6 bases). CDR1 is MNHEY and CDR2 is SVGAGI in the germline V gene. V lost 7 bases and J lost 2, with 18 bases in between. This CDR3 has 15 amino acids.